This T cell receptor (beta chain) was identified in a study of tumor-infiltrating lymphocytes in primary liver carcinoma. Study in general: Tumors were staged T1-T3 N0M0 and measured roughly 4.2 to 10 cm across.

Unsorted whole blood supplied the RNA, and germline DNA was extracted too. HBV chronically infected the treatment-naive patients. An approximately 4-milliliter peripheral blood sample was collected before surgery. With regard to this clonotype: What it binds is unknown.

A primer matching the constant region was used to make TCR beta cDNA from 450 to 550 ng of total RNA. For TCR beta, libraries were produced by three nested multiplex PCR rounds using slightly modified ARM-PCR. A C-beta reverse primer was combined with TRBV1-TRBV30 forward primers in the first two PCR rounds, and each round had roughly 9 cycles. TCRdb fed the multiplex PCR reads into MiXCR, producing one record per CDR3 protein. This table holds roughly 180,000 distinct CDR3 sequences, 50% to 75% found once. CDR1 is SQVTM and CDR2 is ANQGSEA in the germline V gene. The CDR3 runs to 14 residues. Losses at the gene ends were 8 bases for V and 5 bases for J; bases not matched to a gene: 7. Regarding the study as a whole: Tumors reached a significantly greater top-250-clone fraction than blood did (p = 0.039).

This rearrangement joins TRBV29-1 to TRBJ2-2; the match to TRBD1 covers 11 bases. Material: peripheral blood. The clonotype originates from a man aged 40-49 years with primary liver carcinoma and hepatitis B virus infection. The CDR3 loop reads CSIRDRGTTGELFF. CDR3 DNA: TGCAGCATACGGGACAGGGGGACAACCGGGGAGCTGTTTTTT.